The T cell receptor beta chain under discussion was sequenced for a study of T cell responses to AZD1222 COVID-19 vaccine (dated by TCRdb to the early 2020s). For the study in its entirety: TCR sequencing covered fewer than 250 trial participants: 200 to 210 given two doses of AZD1222 and around 25 given two doses of MenACWY control vaccine. Enrollment into the trials was organized by age into subgroups of 18-55, 56-69 and 70-plus years, and those subgroups contained approximately 150, 30 and 60 TCR-sequenced participants, respectively. Overall study outcomes, separate from this receptor: Spike-specific TCR breadth and depth rose significantly after two AZD1222 doses compared with day 0 and with MenACWY recipients. The vaccine-associated CD4 TCRs covered the entire spike protein, and the dominant responses fell in regions 160-218 and 743-854. Only six or seven AZD1222 recipients were SARS-CoV-2 seropositive at baseline, limiting conclusions about previously exposed vaccinees. In the small 56-69-year group, the increase in depth fell short of significance, most likely because of low power. Participants were mostly white British and included more females than males, and it was suggested by the authors that clonal diversity may have been underestimated. Nearly half of unique spike-specific TCRs reportedly recognized epitopes outside regions mutated in the B.1.351 and B.1.1.7 variants. No day 14 peak-response samples were available, so repertoires were characterized only after the peak T cell response.

In regard to this clone: There is no known antigen for this receptor. No clone much larger than this one lies a single base away; base qualities are absent.

Read against the paper, the sample's time point label means: about 28 days (+/-7) after the second vaccine dose. AZD1222 recipients whose second dose came at about 4 weeks and those whose second dose came at about 12 weeks were combined into one group, since spike-specific TCR depth and breadth did not differ between the two schedules. Samples from vaccinated people were obtained from the UK trials COV001 and COV002, which included a single-blind randomized controlled phase 2/3 trial of AZD1222 (ChAdOx1 nCoV-19) in healthy adults. Trial participant PBMC samples were collected at day 0 and day 28 after the second dose for TCRbeta chain sequencing. The CDR3 regions of human TCRbeta chains were analyzed by immunosequencing. The authors' analysis ran thus. TCRs in the repertoires were matched against a reference library of SARS-CoV-2-specific TCRs that had been generated with the MIRA antigen-specificity platform. Breadth was defined as the fraction of unique TCRs that were SARS-CoV-2-associated. Depth was defined as the fraction of total T cells that were SARS-CoV-2-associated. Using the MIRA data, every spike-specific TCR was mapped to the spike region that the TCR reacted to and assigned to either a CD4 or a CD8 class. Log10-transformed breadth and depth values were compared by one-way ANOVA with Sidak's multiple comparisons tests. TCRdb's version of the immuneACCESS table is confined to in-frame rearrangements and falls short of the full clone set. An unresolved V gene accounts for under half of the shortfall where checked; the remainder is of unknown origin. V and J calls and clone size come straight from that table; D and trimming were deduced from the DNA. The sample table shows about 180,000 clones, and roughly 94% are seen once. Around 1.6% of the sample lies in the top ten.

The sequencing here drew on peripheral blood, taken 28 days after the second AZD1222 dose. This TCR came from an adult who received the AZD1222 COVID-19 vaccine.

The CDR3 in this case is CASSLVSLGALDTQYF. The base sequence is TGTGCCAGCAGCTTAGTGAGTTTGGGGGCTTTAGATACGCAGTATTTT. The sequence links TRBV7-2 to TRBJ2-3, and perhaps TRBD1 as D gene, on 6 matching bases. The CDR3 holds 16 amino acids from the cysteine to the phenylalanine. The entry retains the CDR3 DNA only, 48 bases that are in frame from base 1. CDR1 and CDR2 are read off the germline V gene as SGHTA and FQGNSA. The junction shows trimming of 1 base on V and 5 bases on J, plus 16 bases between the germline ends.